This T cell receptor beta chain was recorded in a study of long-term antiretroviral therapy in people with HIV. The overall study: The oldest specimens predate the 2015 immediate-ART recommendation by about a decade. Findings and limits, study-wide: Repertoires in HIV (unlike those of controls) had narrower CDR3 length ranges.

All participants with HIV were treated in the United States. It was version v3.0 of the immunoSEQ assay that was run at survey level. For every sample, sequencing targeted 40,000-50,000 T-cell genomes. TCRdb's copy holds only in-frame clones and misses some; the assay was immunoSEQ multiplex PCR. The sample lists roughly 30,000 clones, around 90% seen once, with 3% to 4.5% in the top ten. Trimming took 2 bases from V and 1 from J, leaving 8 bases between them. This CDR3 contains 14 residues. Looked up from germline, CDR1 is SNHLY and CDR2 is FYNNEI. As for this clone: Its antigen remains unknown.

The V gene is TRBV2, the J gene TRBJ2-5; D remains unclear. Specimen: unsorted PBMCs, collected 1.8 years after starting antiretroviral therapy. This receptor was identified in a woman aged 18-30 years with HIV. The CDR3 DNA reads TGTGCCAGCAGTGAAACGGCGATCCAAGAGACCCAGTACTTC. Translated, it gives CASSETAIQETQYF.